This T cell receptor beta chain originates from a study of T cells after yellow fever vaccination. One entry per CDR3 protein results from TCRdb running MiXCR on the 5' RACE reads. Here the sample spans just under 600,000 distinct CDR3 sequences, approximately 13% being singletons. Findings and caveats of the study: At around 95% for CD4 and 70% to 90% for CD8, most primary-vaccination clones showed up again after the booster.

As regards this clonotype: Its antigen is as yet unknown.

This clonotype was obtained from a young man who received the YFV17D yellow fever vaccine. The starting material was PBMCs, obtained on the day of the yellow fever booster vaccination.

In nucleotides, the CDR3 is TGTGCCACCAGCAGGGTCTCCAGCGGAATAAATGAAAAACTGTTTTTT. This gives the protein CATSRVSSGINEKLFF. The V call is TRBV15, the J call TRBJ1-4; the D is unclear. The CDR3 runs to 16 residues. Between the trimmed V and J ends, which lost 3 bases and 5 bases, there was a span of 16 bases. Germline loops: CDR1 LNHNV, CDR2 YYDKDF (reference sequence).